One sample yielded the 3 T cell receptor beta chains listed below, sequenced in a study of T-cell reconstitution after alpha-beta-depleted transplantation in children. Preparation of the TCRbeta library used unique molecular identifiers. TCRdb reprocessed the PCR reads via MiXCR and lists one record per CDR3 protein. The table records hundreds of thousands of distinct CDR3 sequences, roughly 15% of them present only once. Specimen: PBMCs, mostly from graft donor cells, collected 360 days after TCRalphabeta/CD19-depleted stem cell transplant. The receptors here all came from a male patient younger than 18 who had a stem cell transplant for acute lymphoblastic leukemia, so the T cells may come from the graft donor.

The chain uses TRBV29-1 and TRBJ2-7; D not certain. The CDR3 has 11 amino acids. CDR1 and CDR2 from the germline V gene are SQVTM and ANQGSEA. Trimming removed 4 bases at V and 4 bases at J, with 8 bases between. CDR3 bases: TGCAGCGTTGGCGGAATATACGAGCAGTACTTC. Amino acid sequence: CSVGGIYEQYF.

This clonotype was detected a few times. J is TRBJ2-1 and V is TRBV5-1, with 9 bases matching TRBD2. J lost 7 bases, V lost 0 bases, and 5 bases had no gene match. Germline values: CDR1 SGHRS, CDR2 YFSETQ. CDR3 size: 15 residues. CDR3 amino acids: CASSLASGEANEQFF. The CDR3 DNA reads as TGCGCCAGCAGCTTGGCTAGCGGGGAAGCTAATGAGCAGTTCTTC. Complete variable domain (other parts from reference TRBV5-1 and TRBJ2-1): KAGVTQTPRYLIKTRGQQVTLSCSPISGHRSVSWYQQTPGQGLQFLFEYFSETQRNKGNFPGRFSGRQFSNSRSEMNVSTLELGDSALYLCASSLASGEANEQFFGPGTRLTVL.

This clonotype showed up just a few times. The genes are TRBV10-3 and TRBJ2-7; D uncertain. Germline lookup yields CDR1 ENHRY and CDR2 SYGVKD. V was pared by 7 bases and J by 0 bases, with 10 bases between. This CDR3 has 13 amino acids. CDR3 sequence reads: CAIMTPNSYEQYF. CDR3 bases: TGTGCCATCATGACCCCTAACTCCTACGAGCAGTACTTC.